This T cell receptor beta chain was recorded in a study of early T cells in non-severe SARS-CoV-2 infection. Individual cDNA molecules received unique molecular identifiers during library preparation. Each CDR3 protein gets one entry after TCRdb re-called the 5' RACE reads with MiXCR. The sample consists of roughly 17,000 distinct CDR3 sequences, approximately 5.4% of them appearing once. The CDR3 spans 10 residues. The germline V gene encodes CDR1 LNHDA and CDR2 SQIVND (reference sequence). Trimming cost V 2 bases and J 9 bases, with 4 bases left between them. This clonotype occurred a few times. The sequencing here drew on whole blood, taken at baseline. The source is an adult who was a healthcare worker with PCR-confirmed SARS-CoV-2 infection or an uninfected control (not recorded which). This chain uses TRBV19 with TRBJ1-1, with D uncertain. The chain's CDR3 is CASSIRKAFF. CDR3 nucleotide sequence: TGTGCCAGTAGTATAAGGAAAGCTTTCTTT.